This TCR beta chain was sequenced for a study of early stage breast cancer tumors. Background on the study: Approximately 10-fold was the mean read coverage per sample.

Profiling relied on immunoSEQ multiplex PCR, and the TCRdb table lists in-frame clones only, not all of them. The sample lists 70,000 or so clones; 65% to 85% were seen once. Per the germline V gene, CDR1 is SNHLY and CDR2 is FYNNEI. This CDR3 region has 11 residues. With 4 bases removed from V and 3 bases from J, the gap between germline ends came to 4 bases. The clonotype comes from a person aged 40 to 49 with breast cancer. The sample was blood. The chain links TRBV2 to TRBJ2-7, with D unresolved. CDR3 protein: CASSARYEQYF. The CDR3 bases are TGTGCCAGCAGTGCCCGCTACGAGCAGTACTTC. Combining the CDR3 with reference TRBV2 and TRBJ2-7 gives the whole variable domain EPEVTQTPSHQVTQMGQEVILRCVPISNHLYFYWYRQILGQKVEFLVSFYNNEISEKSEIFDDQFSVERPDGSNFTLKIRSTKLEDSAMYFCASSARYEQYFGPGTRLTVT.